Following are 15 T cell receptor beta chains from one sample sequenced in a study of blood T cell repertoires in COVID-19. Profiling relied on immunoSEQ multiplex PCR, and the TCRdb table lists in-frame clones only, not all of them. Of under 55,000 clones listed, about 80% are singletons. The sample comprised peripheral blood. These receptors all stem from a man between 65 and 79 years old with acute or convalescent COVID-19.

This clone was detected once. This sequence joins TRBV6-1 and TRBJ1-6; D gene uncertain. V was trimmed by 3 bases and J by 8 bases, leaving 23 bases between them. The CDR3 length is 18 residues. Germline V gives CDR1 MNHNS, CDR2 SASEGT. CDR3 residues: CASSDYMHRTTRDSPLHF. The DNA for the CDR3 is TGTGCCAGCAGTGATTACATGCATAGGACTACGCGGGATTCACCCCTCCACTTT.

This sequence joins TRBV9 and TRBJ2-3, with TRBD2 matching over 8 bases. The CDR3 runs to 16 residues. CDR1 and CDR2 (germline): SGDLS, YYNGEE. The J segment lost 4 bases and the V segment lost 0 bases, leaving 7 bases of the junction unmatched. The CDR3 reads CASSVESSGPPDTQYF. The CDR3, as DNA: TGTGCCAGCAGCGTAGAATCTAGCGGGCCTCCAGATACGCAGTATTTT.

J is TRBJ1-6 and V is TRBV4-1, with TRBD1 matching over 12 bases. The germline V gene encodes CDR1 MGHRA and CDR2 YSYEKL. The J segment lost 10 bases and the V segment lost 4 bases, leaving 5 bases of the junction unmatched. The CDR3 spans 15 residues. The CDR3 DNA reads as TGCGCCAGCAGCCTCTCCGGGACAGGGGGCTCACCCCTCCACTTT. This codes for CASSLSGTGGSPLHF.

The chain employs TRBV6-5 and TRBJ2-2, with 7 positions matching TRBD2. Germline V gene data show CDR1 as MNHEY and CDR2 as SVGAGI. The ends lost 6 bases at V and 6 bases at J; junction bases unmatched: 4. This CDR3 has 13 amino acids. The DNA for the CDR3 is TGTGCCAGCAGACTTGGACTAGCCGGGGAGCTGTTTTTT. It translates to CASRLGLAGELFF.

This chain joins TRBV29-1 and TRBJ2-7, with 9 bases lining up with TRBD1. V lost 6 bases and J lost 3; bases outside the gene matches: 6. Germline CDR1 SQVTM, CDR2 ANQGSEA. The CDR3 length is 13 residues. The CDR3 sequence: CSVPGQGLYEQYF. The CDR3 DNA reads TGCAGCGTCCCGGGACAGGGACTCTACGAGCAGTACTTC.

This clone appeared once. This chain links TRBV7-9 with TRBJ1-2, with a possible D match to TRBD1 (6 bases). V was shortened by 2 bases and J by 3 bases, with 10 bases between the two germline ends. The CDR3 has 14 residues. CDR1 and CDR2 from the germline V gene are SEHNR and FQNEAQ (reference sequence). The CDR3 loop reads CASSLSGAHYGYTF. CDR3 DNA sequence: TGTGCCAGCAGCTTATCAGGGGCGCACTATGGCTACACCTTC. The full variable domain, rest sourced from reference TRBV7-9 and TRBJ1-2, is DTGVSQNPRHKITKRGQNVTFRCDPISEHNRLYWYRQTLGQGPEFLTYFQNEAQLEKSRLLSDRFSAERPKGSFSTLEIQRTEQGDSAMYLCASSLSGAHYGYTFGSGTRLTVV.

V is TRBV27 and J is TRBJ2-7; 8 bases agree with TRBD1. V gave up 5 bases and J gave up 0 bases; unmatched junction bases: 6. Germline CDR1 MNHEY, CDR2 SMNVEV (reference sequence). The CDR3 consists of 15 residues. The CDR3 sequence is CASSPRTGSSYEQYF. CDR3 sequence (DNA): TGTGCCAGCAGTCCAAGGACAGGGAGCTCCTACGAGCAGTACTTC.

The chain is built from TRBV27 and TRBJ2-5; TRBD2 is a possible D gene (5 bases). V lost 5 bases and J lost 0, with 7 bases in between. There are 13 residues in the CDR3. Per the germline V gene, CDR1 is MNHEY and CDR2 is SMNVEV (reference sequence). The CDR3 loop is CASSGGDQETQYF. CDR3 in DNA: TGTGCCAGCAGTGGAGGCGACCAAGAGACCCAGTACTTC.

J is TRBJ1-6 and V is TRBV12-5; 8 bases are shared with TRBD1. Germline values: CDR1 LGHNT, CDR2 FRNRAP. Losses at the gene ends were 6 bases for V and 3 bases for J; bases not matched to a gene: 16. The CDR3 sequence is 19 residues long. This CDR3 reads CASGSSEGQGAFYNSPLHF. In nucleotides, the CDR3 is TGTGCTAGTGGATCCTCTGAGGGCCAGGGGGCGTTCTATAATTCACCCCTCCACTTT.

V and J are TRBV9 and TRBJ1-2, with TRBD1 identical over 7 bases. Germline loops: CDR1 SGDLS, CDR2 YYNGEE. V was clipped by 4 bases and J by 5 bases; unmatched bases: 5. This CDR3 contains 13 residues. In DNA, the CDR3 is TGTGCCAGCAGCCCCCCAGGGGGGTATGGCTACACCTTC. Its protein product is CASSPPGGYGYTF.

The chain carries TRBV15 and TRBJ1-2; D may be TRBD1 (5 bases). This CDR3 has 16 amino acids. Trimming shortened V by 0 bases and J by 2 bases, and 13 bases separated the two germline ends. Germline assignment: CDR1 LNHNV and CDR2 YYDKDF (reference sequence). This CDR3 reads CATSRDPGTANYGYTF. The CDR3 coding sequence is TGTGCCACCAGCAGAGATCCTGGGACTGCCAACTATGGCTACACCTTC.

The chain links TRBV11-3 to TRBJ2-5; 11 positions agree with TRBD2. The J segment lost 5 bases and the V segment lost 4 bases, leaving 9 bases of the junction unmatched. Germline V CDR1 and CDR2: SGHNT, YENEEA. The CDR3 totals 16 residues. The CDR3 protein is CASSYDSGRAEETQYF. In DNA form, the CDR3 reads TGTGCCAGCAGCTATGATAGCGGGAGGGCCGAGGAGACCCAGTACTTC.

The chain carries TRBV7-3 and TRBJ2-7; D gene ambiguous. Looked up from germline, CDR1 is SGHTA and CDR2 is FQGTGA. CDR3 length equals 15 residues. Trimming removed 2 bases at V and 2 bases at J, with 13 bases between. The CDR3 DNA sequence: TGTGCCAGCAGCTTATATCCCACTACTCCCTACGAGCAGTACTTC. Amino acids: CASSLYPTTPYEQYF.

The chain's CDR3 is CAWKHGERETQYF. In DNA form, the CDR3 reads TGTGCCTGGAAGCACGGCGAGAGGGAGACCCAGTACTTC. This chain links TRBV30 with TRBJ2-5; D gene ambiguous. The CDR3 is made up of 13 amino acids. CDR1 is GTSNPN and CDR2 is SVGIG in the germline V gene (reference sequence). With 4 bases removed from V and 5 bases from J, the gap between germline ends came to 14 bases.

This rearrangement joins TRBV25-1 to TRBJ1-6; TRBD1 matches 7 bases. The CDR3 runs 17 residues. Germline V gene data show CDR1 as MGHDK and CDR2 as SYGVNS. Germline trimming cut 4 bases from V and 0 bases from J; bases unmatched to any gene: 6. The CDR3 loop reads CASSGDRLSSYNSPLHF. CDR3 DNA: TGTGCCAGCAGTGGGGACAGATTGAGCTCCTATAATTCACCCCTCCACTTT. Filled out from reference TRBV25-1 and TRBJ1-6, the complete variable domain reads EADIYQTPRYLVIGTGKKITLECSQTMGHDKMYWYQQDPGMELHLIHYSYGVNSTEKGDLSSESTVSRIRTEHFPLTLESARPSHTSQYLCASSGDRLSSYNSPLHFGNGTRLTVT.